These 16 T cell receptor beta chains share one sample of origin, sequenced in a study of blood T cell repertoires in COVID-19. Sequencing used immunoSEQ multiplex PCR; TCRdb keeps in-frame clones, though not all of them. The sample contains roughly 86,000 clones, just under 85% of which appear only once. The sample consisted of peripheral blood. Every receptor here comes from a man between 50 and 59 years old with acute or convalescent COVID-19.

This chain joins TRBV3-1 (or the pseudogene TRBV3-2) and TRBJ1-5; the D gene is possibly TRBD1 (6 bases). V was pared by 4 bases and J by 3 bases, with 10 bases between. CDR1 is LGHDT, CDR2 YNNKEL, per germline (reference sequence). The CDR3 is 14 amino acids. The chain's CDR3 is CASSPGQINQPQHF. In DNA form, the CDR3 reads TGTGCCAGCAGCCCCGGACAGATCAATCAGCCCCAGCATTTT.

This sequence joins TRBV5-8 and TRBJ1-1; 7 nucleotides agree with TRBD1. The germline V gene encodes CDR1 SGHTS and CDR2 YDEGEE. With 3 bases clipped from V and 4 bases from J, the junction kept 12 bases outside the gene matches. CDR3 length equals 16 residues. Here the CDR3 reads CASSYRQGVSGTEAFF. The CDR3 DNA follows: TGTGCCAGCAGCTATAGACAGGGAGTGTCGGGCACTGAAGCTTTCTTT.

This clone was observed once. This rearrangement joins TRBV19 to TRBJ2-1, with TRBD1 matching over 7 bases. Per germline, CDR1 LNHDA and CDR2 SQIVND (reference sequence). Trimming at V came to 4 bases and at J to 6 bases, leaving 0 bases not matched to a gene. The CDR3 loop spans 12 amino acids. CDR3 sequence: CASSTGGNEQFF. The CDR3 DNA is TGTGCCAGTAGTACAGGGGGCAATGAGCAGTTCTTC.

The V gene is TRBV5-8, the J gene TRBJ2-3; 7 nucleotides agree with TRBD1. Looked up from germline, CDR1 is SGHTS and CDR2 is YDEGEE. CDR3 length equals 15 residues. The ends lost 9 bases at V and 2 bases at J; junction bases unmatched: 12. The CDR3 region is CATYVQGLTTDTQYF. The CDR3, as DNA: TGTGCCACCTATGTACAGGGGCTCACCACAGATACGCAGTATTTT.

This sequence joins TRBV5-8 and TRBJ1-6; weak D call: TRBD1 (6 bases). With 4 bases removed from V and 14 bases from J, the gap between germline ends came to 13 bases. The CDR3 extends over 12 amino acids. The germline CDR1 and CDR2 sequences are SGHTS and YDEGEE. The CDR3 DNA reads TGTGCCAGCAGCGTGGGGGCCCAATCCCTCCACTTT. Protein: CASSVGAQSLHF.

This chain connects TRBV5-1 to TRBJ1-6, with TRBD1 matching 8 bases. The germline V gene encodes CDR1 SGHRS and CDR2 YFSETQ. CDR3 length: 14 residues. The V gene end was trimmed by 4 bases and the J gene end by 14 bases; junction bases not matched to a gene: 11. This chain's CDR3 is CASSAGQATYTLHF. CDR3 DNA: TGCGCCAGCAGCGCGGGACAGGCCACCTACACCCTCCACTTT. Full variable domain (rest looked up from reference TRBV5-1 and TRBJ1-6): KAGVTQTPRYLIKTRGQQVTLSCSPISGHRSVSWYQQTPGQGLQFLFEYFSETQRNKGNFPGRFSGRQFSNSRSEMNVSTLELGDSALYLCASSAGQATYTLHFGNGTRLTVT.

The V call is TRBV15, the J call TRBJ2-1; tentatively, D is TRBD2 (6 bases). V was trimmed by 3 bases and J by 12 bases, leaving 21 bases between them. In germline, CDR1 is LNHNV, CDR2 YYDKDF (reference sequence). The CDR3 runs 15 residues. CDR3: CATSSPEGLAKGQFF. The DNA of the CDR3 is TGTGCCACCAGCAGTCCTGAGGGACTCGCCAAAGGGCAGTTCTTC. Using reference TRBV15 and TRBJ2-1 for the parts outside the CDR3, the full variable domain is DAMVIQNPRYQVTQFGKPVTLSCSQTLNHNVMYWYQQKSSQAPKLLFHYYDKDFNNEADTPDNFQSRRPNTSFCFLDIRSPGLGDTAMYLCATSSPEGLAKGQFFGPGTRLTVL.

This sequence joins TRBV30 and TRBJ1-5; 8 nucleotides agree with TRBD1. The CDR3 is made up of 14 amino acids. Germline V gene lookup returns CDR1 GTSNPN and CDR2 SVGIG (reference sequence). Trimming took 0 bases from V and 7 from J; bases not matched to a gene: 5. Here the CDR3 reads CAWSVAGGGQPQHF. The CDR3 coding sequence is TGTGCCTGGAGTGTAGCAGGGGGCGGGCAGCCCCAGCATTTT.

V usage is TRBV24-1 and J usage is TRBJ2-3; 7 bases are shared with TRBD2. The V gene end was trimmed by 4 bases and the J gene end by 2 bases; junction bases not matched to a gene: 8. CDR3 length: 16 residues. Per germline, CDR1 KGHDR and CDR2 SFDVKD. The CDR3 sequence is CATSDPRAGDTDTQYF. The CDR3 bases are TGTGCCACCAGTGACCCCCGGGCGGGGGACACAGATACGCAGTATTTT.

The V call is TRBV24-1, the J call TRBJ1-5; D might be TRBD1 (6 bases). CDR3 size: 14 residues. Trimming stripped 5 bases from V and 2 bases from J, with 9 bases between. Germline V gives CDR1 KGHDR, CDR2 SFDVKD. CDR3 sequence: CATSGPGGNQPQHF. CDR3 coding DNA: TGTGCCACCAGTGGACCAGGGGGCAATCAGCCCCAGCATTTT.

The chain is built from TRBV18 and TRBJ2-6; no definite D call. Germline V gene sequence: CDR1 KGHSH, CDR2 LQKENI. V lost 6 bases, J lost 0 bases, and 12 bases lay in between. The CDR3 is 16 residues long. CDR3 sequence: CASSGSPYSGANVLTF. CDR3 DNA: TGTGCCAGCTCGGGCTCCCCCTACTCTGGGGCCAACGTCCTGACTTTC.

Only a few counts were recorded for this clone. The rearrangement links TRBV7-9 to TRBJ2-7, with 8 bases lining up with TRBD1. The CDR3 covers 14 residues. The germline V gene has CDR1 SEHNR and CDR2 FQNEAQ (reference sequence). With V trimmed by 4 bases and J by 0 bases, 2 bases remained unmatched. The CDR3 DNA reads as TGTGCCAGCAGCTCCGGGACAGGCTCCTACGAGCAGTACTTC. This gives the protein CASSSGTGSYEQYF. Combining the CDR3 with reference TRBV7-9 and TRBJ2-7 gives the whole variable domain DTGVSQNPRHKITKRGQNVTFRCDPISEHNRLYWYRQTLGQGPEFLTYFQNEAQLEKSRLLSDRFSAERPKGSFSTLEIQRTEQGDSAMYLCASSSGTGSYEQYFGPGTRLTVT.

The V and J genes are TRBV6-5 and TRBJ1-1; a weak D match, TRBD1 (5 bases). This CDR3 is built from 14 residues. CDR1 MNHEY and CDR2 SVGAGI come from the germline V gene. V gave up 4 bases and J gave up 2 bases, with 11 bases separating them. CDR3 loop: CASSFREGNTEAFF. The CDR3 nucleotides are TGTGCCAGCAGTTTCAGGGAAGGAAACACTGAAGCTTTCTTT.

J is TRBJ2-3 and V is TRBV4-3; no definite D call. The CDR3 is made up of 17 amino acids. Germline V lookup: CDR1 LGHNA, CDR2 YSLEER. The ends were cut back, 0 bases at V and 4 bases at J, with 17 bases in the middle. The CDR3 loop is CASSQEAVSMWADTQYF. CDR3 coding DNA: TGCGCCAGCAGCCAAGAGGCGGTCTCCATGTGGGCAGATACGCAGTATTTT.

The chain carries TRBV28 and TRBJ1-1, with D perhaps TRBD1 (6 bases). The CDR3 contains 14 residues. V lost 4 bases to trimming and J lost 3 bases, with 12 bases between them. Germline-derived CDR1 and CDR2 are MDHEN and SYDVKM. In DNA, the CDR3 is TGTGCCAGCAGTTGGAATCAGGGGCACACTGAAGCTTTCTTT. Translated, it gives CASSWNQGHTEAFF.

The table lists this clone with a count of one. The chain combines TRBV25-1 with TRBJ2-3; D might be TRBD2 (6 bases). The V end was cut by 3 bases, the J end by 2 bases, with 15 bases between. The CDR3 totals 16 residues. Germline assignment: CDR1 MGHDK and CDR2 SYGVNS. The CDR3 DNA is TGTGCCAGCAGTGATGGGGCGGGGTCATCCACAGATACGCAGTATTTT. It yields the protein CASSDGAGSSTDTQYF.